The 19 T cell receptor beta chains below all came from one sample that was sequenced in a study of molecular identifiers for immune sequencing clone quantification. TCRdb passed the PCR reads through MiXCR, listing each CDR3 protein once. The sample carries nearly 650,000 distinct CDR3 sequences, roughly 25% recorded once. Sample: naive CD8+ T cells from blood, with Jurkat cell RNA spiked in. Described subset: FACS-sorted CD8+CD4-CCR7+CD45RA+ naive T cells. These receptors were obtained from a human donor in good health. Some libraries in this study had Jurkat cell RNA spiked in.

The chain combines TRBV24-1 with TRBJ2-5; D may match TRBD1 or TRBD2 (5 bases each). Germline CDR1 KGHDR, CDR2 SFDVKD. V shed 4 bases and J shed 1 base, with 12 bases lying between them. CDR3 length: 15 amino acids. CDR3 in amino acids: CATSEPGTPQETQYF. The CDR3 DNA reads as TGTGCCACCAGTGAACCCGGGACGCCCCAAGAGACCCAGTACTTC.

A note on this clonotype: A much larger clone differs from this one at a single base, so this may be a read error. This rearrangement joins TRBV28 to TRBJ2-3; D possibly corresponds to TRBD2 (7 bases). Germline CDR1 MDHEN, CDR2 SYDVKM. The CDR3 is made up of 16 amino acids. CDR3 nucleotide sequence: TGTGCCAGCATTTCGGTCGGGGGGCCTAGCACAGGTACGCAGTATTTT. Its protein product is CASISVGGPSTGTQYF.

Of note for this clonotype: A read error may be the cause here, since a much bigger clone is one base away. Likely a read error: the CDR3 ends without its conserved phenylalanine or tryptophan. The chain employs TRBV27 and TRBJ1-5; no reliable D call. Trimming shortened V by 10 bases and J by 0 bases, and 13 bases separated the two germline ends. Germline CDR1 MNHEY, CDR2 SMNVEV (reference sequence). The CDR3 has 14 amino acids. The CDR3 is CATSMLGSNQPQHS. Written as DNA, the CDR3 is TGTGCCACCTCGATGCTGGGTAGCAATCAGCCCCAGCATTCT.

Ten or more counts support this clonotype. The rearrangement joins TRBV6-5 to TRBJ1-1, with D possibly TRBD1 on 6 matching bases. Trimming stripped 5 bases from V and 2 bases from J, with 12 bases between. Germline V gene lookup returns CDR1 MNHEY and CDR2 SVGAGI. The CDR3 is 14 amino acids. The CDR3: CASSTTGDNTEAFF. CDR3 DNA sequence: TGTGCCAGCAGTACGACAGGAGACAACACTGAAGCTTTCTTT.

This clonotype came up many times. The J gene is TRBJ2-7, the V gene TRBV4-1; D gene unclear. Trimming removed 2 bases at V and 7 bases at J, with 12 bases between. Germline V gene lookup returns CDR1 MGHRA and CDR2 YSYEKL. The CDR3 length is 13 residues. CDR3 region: CASSQQVSGEQYF. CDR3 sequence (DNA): TGCGCCAGCAGCCAACAAGTGTCCGGGGAGCAGTACTTC.

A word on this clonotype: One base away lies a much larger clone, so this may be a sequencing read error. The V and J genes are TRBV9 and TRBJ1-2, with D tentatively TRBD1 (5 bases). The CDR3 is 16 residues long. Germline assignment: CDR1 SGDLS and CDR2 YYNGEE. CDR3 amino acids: CASSVGFYTTGYGYSF. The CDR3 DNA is TGTGCCAGCAGCGTAGGCTTTTACACCACAGGCTATGGCTACTCCTTC.

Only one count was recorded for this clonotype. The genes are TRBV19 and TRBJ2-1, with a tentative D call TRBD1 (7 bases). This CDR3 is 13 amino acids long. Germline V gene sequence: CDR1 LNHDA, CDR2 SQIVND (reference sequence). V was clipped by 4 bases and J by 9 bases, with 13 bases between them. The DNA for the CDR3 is TGTGCCAGTAGTAGCGGGACAGAAAGTGAGCAGTTCTTC. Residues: CASSSGTESEQFF.

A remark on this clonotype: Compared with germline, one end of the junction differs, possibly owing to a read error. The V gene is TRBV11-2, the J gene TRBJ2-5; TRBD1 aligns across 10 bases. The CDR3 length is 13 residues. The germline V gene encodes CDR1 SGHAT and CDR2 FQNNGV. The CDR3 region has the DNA TGTGCCAGCAGCACCGGGACAGGGGTCTTCGGGGGCTTC. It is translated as CASSTGTGVFGGF.

CDR3 DNA sequence: TGTGCCAGCAGCCCCGATGGCCCTGGAAACACCATATATTTT. It codes for CASSPDGPGNTIYF. J is TRBJ1-3 and V is TRBV7-2; D is unresolved. The CDR3 sequence is 14 residues long. The germline V gene encodes CDR1 SGHTA and CDR2 FQGNSA. V was pared by 5 bases and J by 2 bases, with 10 bases between.

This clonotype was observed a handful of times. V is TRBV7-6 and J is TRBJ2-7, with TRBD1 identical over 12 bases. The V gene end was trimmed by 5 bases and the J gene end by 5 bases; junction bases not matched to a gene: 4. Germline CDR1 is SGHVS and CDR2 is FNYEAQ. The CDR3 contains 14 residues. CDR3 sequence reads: CASSQGQGANEQYF. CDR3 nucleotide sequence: TGTGCCAGCAGCCAGGGACAGGGGGCAAACGAGCAGTACTTC.

CDR3 sequence reads: CASSPNFPTYEQYF. Here the CDR3 DNA reads TGTGCCAGCAGCCCTAATTTCCCCACCTACGAGCAGTACTTC. The chain carries TRBV7-9 and TRBJ2-7; D not certain. Germline CDR1 reads SEHNR; CDR2 reads FQNEAQ (reference sequence). CDR3 length: 14 amino acids. V lost 5 bases and J lost 2, with 13 bases in between. Looking up the rest from reference TRBV7-9 and TRBJ2-7 gives the full variable domain: DTGVSQNPRHKITKRGQNVTFRCDPISEHNRLYWYRQTLGQGPEFLTYFQNEAQLEKSRLLSDRFSAERPKGSFSTLEIQRTEQGDSAMYLCASSPNFPTYEQYFGPGTRLTVT.

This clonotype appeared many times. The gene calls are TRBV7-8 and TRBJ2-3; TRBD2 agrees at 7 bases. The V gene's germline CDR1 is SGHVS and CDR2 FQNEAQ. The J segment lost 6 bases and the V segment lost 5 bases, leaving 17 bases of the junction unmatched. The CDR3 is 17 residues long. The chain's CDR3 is CASSIRVGEGHSDTQYF. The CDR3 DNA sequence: TGTGCCAGCAGCATTAGAGTGGGGGAGGGGCACTCGGATACGCAGTATTTT.

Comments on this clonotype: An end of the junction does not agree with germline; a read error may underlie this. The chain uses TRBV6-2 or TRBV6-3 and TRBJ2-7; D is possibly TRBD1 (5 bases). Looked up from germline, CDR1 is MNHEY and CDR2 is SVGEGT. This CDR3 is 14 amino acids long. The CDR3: CASSHGRVGYEQHF. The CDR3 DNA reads TGTGCCAGCAGCCACGGCAGGGTTGGCTACGAGCAGCACTTC.

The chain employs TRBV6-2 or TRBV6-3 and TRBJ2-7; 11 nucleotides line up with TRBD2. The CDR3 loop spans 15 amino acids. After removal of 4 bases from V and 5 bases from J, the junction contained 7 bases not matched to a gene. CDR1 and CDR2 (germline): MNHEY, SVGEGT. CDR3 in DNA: TGTGCCAGCAGTTCTACACTAGCGGGAGCCGACGAGCAGTACTTC. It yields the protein CASSSTLAGADEQYF.

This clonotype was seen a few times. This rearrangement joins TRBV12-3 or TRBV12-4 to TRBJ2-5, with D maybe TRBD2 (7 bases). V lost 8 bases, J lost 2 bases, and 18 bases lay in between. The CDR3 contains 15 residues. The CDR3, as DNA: TGTGCCAGCGGACTTAGGGGGGGGAGTCAAGAGACCCAGTACTTC. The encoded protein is CASGLRGGSQETQYF.

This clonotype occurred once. The CDR3 reads CASSVRDSSGNTIYF. The CDR3 nucleotides are TGTGCCAGTAGTGTCCGGGACAGCTCTGGAAACACCATATATTTT. The chain carries TRBV19 and TRBJ1-3, with 7 positions matching TRBD1. V shed 5 bases and J 0 bases; nucleotides not matched to a gene: 4. This CDR3 region has 15 residues. CDR1 and CDR2 from the germline V gene are LNHDA and SQIVND (reference sequence).

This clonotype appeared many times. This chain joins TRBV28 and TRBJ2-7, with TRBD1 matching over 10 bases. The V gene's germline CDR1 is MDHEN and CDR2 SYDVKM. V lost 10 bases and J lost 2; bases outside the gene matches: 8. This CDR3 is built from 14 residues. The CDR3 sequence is CATVGTGEPYEQYF. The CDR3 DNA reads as TGTGCCACCGTCGGGACAGGGGAGCCCTACGAGCAGTACTTC.

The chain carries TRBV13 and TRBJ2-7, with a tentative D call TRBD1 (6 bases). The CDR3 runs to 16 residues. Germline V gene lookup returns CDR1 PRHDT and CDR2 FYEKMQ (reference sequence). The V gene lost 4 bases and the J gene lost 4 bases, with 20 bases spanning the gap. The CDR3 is CASSWSGGRKTYEQYF. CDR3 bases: TGTGCCAGCAGCTGGAGTGGGGGCAGGAAGACTTACGAGCAGTACTTC.

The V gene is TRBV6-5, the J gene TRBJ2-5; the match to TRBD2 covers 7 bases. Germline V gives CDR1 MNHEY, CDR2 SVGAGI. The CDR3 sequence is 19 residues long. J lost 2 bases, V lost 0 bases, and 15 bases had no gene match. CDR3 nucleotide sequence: TGTGCCAGCAGTTACTCTATTTTCACTAGCGTTCAACCACAAGAGACCCAGTACTTC. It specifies CASSYSIFTSVQPQETQYF.